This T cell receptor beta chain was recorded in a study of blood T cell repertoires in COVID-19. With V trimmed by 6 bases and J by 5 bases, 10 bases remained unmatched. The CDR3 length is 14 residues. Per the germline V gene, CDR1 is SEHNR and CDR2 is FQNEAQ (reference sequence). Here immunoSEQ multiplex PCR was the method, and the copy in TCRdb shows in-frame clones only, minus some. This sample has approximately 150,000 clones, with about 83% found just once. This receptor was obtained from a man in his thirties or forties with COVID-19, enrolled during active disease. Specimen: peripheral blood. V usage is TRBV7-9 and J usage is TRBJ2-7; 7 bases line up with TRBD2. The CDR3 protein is CASSSSGMVDEQYF. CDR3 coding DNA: TGTGCCAGCAGTTCAAGCGGGATGGTTGACGAGCAGTACTTC.